Sequencing of this T cell receptor beta chain was carried out in a study of blood T cell repertoires in COVID-19. Overall study context: Whether acute or convalescent, the COVID-19 samples came from the United States, Italy and Spain.

Per germline, CDR1 SGHRS and CDR2 YFSETQ. The CDR3 is 16 residues long. J gave up 2 bases and V 0 bases, and 4 bases lay outside the gene matches. Sequencing was performed with immunoSEQ multiplex PCR; in TCRdb, only in-frame clones are kept and a portion is missing. The sample consists of approximately 76,000 clones, over 75% of them appearing once. J is TRBJ2-5 and V is TRBV5-1; 10 bases line up with TRBD2. This clonotype was sampled from a man aged 45-60 years with acute or convalescent COVID-19. Material for sequencing was peripheral blood. CDR3 in DNA: TGCGCCAGCAGCTTGGATGTAGCGGGGGGACAAGAGACCCAGTACTTC. Translation: CASSLDVAGGQETQYF. Full variable domain (missing parts from reference TRBV5-1 and TRBJ2-5): KAGVTQTPRYLIKTRGQQVTLSCSPISGHRSVSWYQQTPGQGLQFLFEYFSETQRNKGNFPGRFSGRQFSNSRSEMNVSTLELGDSALYLCASSLDVAGGQETQYFGPGTRLLVL.